There are many counts of the clone carrying this T cell receptor beta chain. What it binds is not known. The record originates from a study of beta chain features in type 1 diabetes. Study conclusions and caveats: For Type 1 diabetes patients, all four CD4+ subsets carried TCRB CDR3s that were moderately but significantly shorter. cDNA-based reads could over-represent cells with high TCR expression.

Every donor had blood drawn once into heparin, approximately 0.11 L on average. As every portion of the isolated RNA was reverse transcribed, the sequencing read expressed TCRB transcripts. The data were produced by immunoSEQ multiplex PCR, yet TCRdb's version contains in-frame clones alone and is incomplete. The sample contains roughly 350,000 clones, over 9% of which appear only once. This CDR3 contains 13 residues. Germline assignment: CDR1 SNHLY and CDR2 FYNNEI. Trimming cost V 7 bases and J 2 bases, with 9 bases left between them. This chain uses TRBV2 with TRBJ1-5, with a tentative D call TRBD1 (5 bases). The sequence was collected from a man younger than 40 with type 1 diabetes. The sequenced material came from central memory CD4+ T cells from blood. This chain's CDR3 is CASKGDGNQPQHF. The CDR3 DNA sequence: TGTGCCAGCAAAGGGGATGGCAATCAGCCCCAGCATTTT.